The present T cell receptor beta chain was sequenced within a study of CD8+CD57+ T cells in acquired aplastic anemia. Sequencing was done on patients that had shown CD8+CD57+ cell expansion by flow cytometry. The use of genomic DNA as template underpinned the TCR beta VDJ and CDR3 profiling. One entry per CDR3 protein, called by TCRdb with MiXCR from the reads. The repertoire includes 450,000 to 550,000 distinct CDR3 sequences, approximately 33% of them detected once, and 0.82% sits in the top ten. In germline, CDR1 is SGHRS, CDR2 YFSETQ. There are 16 residues in the CDR3. Trimming cost V 0 bases and J 2 bases, with 12 bases left between them.

Specimen: sorted CD4+, CD8+, or CD8+CD57+ T cells (not recorded which) from PBMCs. This sequence joins TRBV5-1 and TRBJ1-3; D is undetermined. The clonotype originates from a human donor with aplastic anemia. CDR3 nucleotide sequence: TGCGCCAGCAGCTTGGAAGGTCGCGTGGCTGGAAACACCATATATTTT. It is translated as CASSLEGRVAGNTIYF.